Listed below are T cell receptor beta chains from one sample, sequenced in a study of blood T cell repertoires in COVID-19. Profiling relied on immunoSEQ multiplex PCR, and the TCRdb table lists in-frame clones only, not all of them. Here the sample spans fewer than 450,000 clones, over 80% being singletons. The sample taken for sequencing was peripheral blood. These receptors all come from a woman between 45 and 60 years old with COVID-19, enrolled during active disease. CDR3s include the opening cysteine and the closing phenylalanine or tryptophan.

TRBV6-2/TRBV6-3,CASSYGRFQETQYF
TRBV24-1,CATSDYPRGNTIYF
TRBV7-2,CASSGASGPNTGELFF
TRBV5-1,CASSWQGQANEQFF
TRBV4-1,CASSQGTSGYNEQFF
TRBV7-3,CASTWTAKNSPLHF
TRBV6-2/TRBV6-3,CASSYTGSSYEQYF
TRBV19,CASRPQQGRGANVLTF
TRBV29-1,CSVGGQGEAFF
TRBV18,CASSPPKRIDQETQYF
TRBV18,CASSHQQGDLNEKLFF
TRBV14,CASSQDYMEKLFF
TRBV21-1,CASSTEGRTVRGDQYF
TRBV27,CASSFLAGGPGNEQFF
TRBV6-5,CASKDGGKQPQHF
TRBV6-2/TRBV6-3,CASSSPGTGVTEAFF
TRBV6-5,CASSYIALNTGELFF
TRBV14,CASSQDLVGDISYNEQFF
TRBV19,CASSIDPGFSEQFF
TRBV5-1,CASSLFGTGGRFQETQYF
TRBV4-2,CASSQGGTGGSEQFF
TRBV7-2,CASSVVEFLYGYTF
TRBV11-3,CASSPDRAGTGELFF
TRBV4-3,CASSQMDKPFGGYTF
TRBV19,CASKAGKGYTF
TRBV21-1,CASSKEDRGYLWRYQPQHF
TRBV7-2,CASSVRGQMNQPQHF
TRBV7-9,CASSFRGNTGELFF
TRBV11-3,CASSLRSLAGGPGTDTQYF
TRBV27,CASSHSSGRSDTQYF
TRBV19,CASRKLAGPAYNEQFF
TRBV6-4,CASSETHLWGVVNEQFF
TRBV15,CATSRWVLEEAFF
TRBV7-2,CASSLLDRVHTEAFF
TRBV9,CASSARQGLMNTEAFF
TRBV7-6,CASAGLAVTSSYNEQFF
TRBV20-1,CSASSDRLQHWGNTIYF
TRBV6-2/TRBV6-3,CASSYQWGGKDTDTQYF
TRBV5-8,CASSLYQRAGGREKLFF